The 17 T cell receptor beta chains in this list originate from one sample, sequenced in a study of CD8+ T cells in alopecia areata. RNA was isolated and reverse transcribed to cDNA, the sequencing template. Assay: immunoSEQ multiplex PCR; the TCRdb copy retains only in-frame clones and omits some. The profile shows about 150,000 clones, under 60% of them singletons. Sequences were derived from CD8+ T cells sorted from blood, sampled at week 0. Receptors originate from a human donor with alopecia areata.

This sequence joins TRBV5-4 and TRBJ1-2; D possibly corresponds to TRBD1 (6 bases). This CDR3 has 14 amino acids. Germline-derived CDR1 and CDR2 are SGHNT and YYREEE (reference sequence). Trimming cost V 4 bases and J 7 bases, with 17 bases left between them. In nucleotides, the CDR3 is TGTGCCAGCAGCCCGGATGGGGGCTCGCGTGGCTACACCTTC. Its translation: CASSPDGGSRGYTF.

This chain connects TRBV7-9 to TRBJ2-6; 7 positions match TRBD2. V dropped 5 bases and J dropped 4; count of bases not matched to a gene: 8. In germline, CDR1 is SEHNR, CDR2 FQNEAQ (reference sequence). The CDR3 is made up of 16 amino acids. This CDR3 reads CASSLREGIGANVLTF. DNA of the CDR3: TGTGCCAGCAGCCTAAGGGAGGGCATCGGGGCCAACGTCCTGACTTTC.

CDR3 nucleotides: TGCAGCGTTGGCGGGTTCACAGATACGCAGTATTTT. Translating it yields CSVGGFTDTQYF. V is TRBV29-1 and J is TRBJ2-3, with D possibly being TRBD2 (5 bases). The V end was cut by 4 bases, the J end by 2 bases, with 7 bases between. CDR3 length: 12 residues. Germline V gives CDR1 SQVTM, CDR2 ANQGSEA.

The gene calls are TRBV30 and TRBJ2-2; TRBD1 matches at 10 bases. This CDR3 region has 14 residues. Germline V lookup: CDR1 GTSNPN, CDR2 SVGIG (reference sequence). The CDR3 protein is CARDRGQNTGELFF. DNA of the CDR3: TGTGCAAGGGACAGGGGACAGAACACCGGGGAGCTGTTTTTT.

This chain connects TRBV18 to TRBJ1-1; no firm D call. V dropped 0 bases and J dropped 1 base, with 9 bases sitting between them. There are 15 residues in the CDR3. Germline V CDR1 and CDR2: KGHSH, LQKENI. In DNA, the CDR3 is TGTGCCAGCTCACCACCGGCATTAGGGAACACTGAAGCTTTCTTT. Translated: CASSPPALGNTEAFF.

The V and J genes are TRBV9 and TRBJ1-4; D remains ambiguous. Germline assignment: CDR1 SGDLS and CDR2 YYNGEE. V dropped 7 bases and J dropped 8 bases, with 18 bases sitting between them. The length of the CDR3 is 14 residues. CDR3 sequence reads: CASPPRFVREKLFF. CDR3 nucleotides: TGTGCCAGCCCCCCCCGGTTTGTAAGGGAAAAACTGTTTTTT.

This sequence joins TRBV15 and TRBJ1-5; D is unresolved. Looked up from germline, CDR1 is LNHNV and CDR2 is YYDKDF (reference sequence). The CDR3 runs 16 residues. The V gene lost 0 bases and the J gene lost 1 base, with 10 bases spanning the gap. This CDR3 reads CATSRDAGGSNQPQHF. CDR3 DNA: TGTGCCACCAGCAGAGATGCAGGAGGAAGCAATCAGCCCCAGCATTTT.

The chain joins TRBV30 to TRBJ1-1, with D maybe TRBD1 (5 bases). The ends were cut back, 0 bases at V and 11 bases at J, with 19 bases in the middle. Germline V gene data show CDR1 as GTSNPN and CDR2 as SVGIG (reference sequence). This CDR3 is 14 amino acids long. CDR3 nucleotide sequence: TGTGCCTGGAGTGTTGGGATCCGGGGAGGGGATGCTTTCTTT. This sequence encodes CAWSVGIRGGDAFF.

This clone appeared a few times. The J gene is TRBJ1-6, the V gene TRBV5-8; perhaps TRBD1 as D (5 bases). CDR1 is SGHTS and CDR2 is YDEGEE in the germline V gene. V lost 4 bases, J lost 4 bases, and 18 bases lay in between. This CDR3 spans 17 amino acids. The CDR3, as DNA: TGTGCCAGCAGCCCGCCGCGGGGGAAGGGGTATAATTCACCCCTCCACTTT. Amino acids: CASSPPRGKGYNSPLHF. Full variable domain (remainder filled in from reference TRBV5-8 and TRBJ1-6): EAGVTQSPTHLIKTRGQQATLRCSPISGHTSVYWYQQALGLGLQFLLWYDEGEERNRGNFPPRFSGRQFPNYSSELNVNALELEDSALYLCASSPPRGKGYNSPLHFGNGTRLTVT.

This clone came up once. V is TRBV30 and J is TRBJ1-6; D gene uncertain. Germline assignment: CDR1 GTSNPN and CDR2 SVGIG (reference sequence). Trimming took off 0 bases at V and 0 bases at J, with 6 bases between the two ends. The CDR3 is 15 residues long. The CDR3 reads CAWSVGNSYNSPLHF. The CDR3 DNA sequence: TGTGCCTGGAGTGTAGGGAACTCCTATAATTCACCCCTCCACTTT. The entire variable domain, with the rest obtained from reference TRBV30 and TRBJ1-6, is as follows: SQTIHQWPATLVQPVGSPLSLECTVEGTSNPNLYWYRQAAGRGLQLLFYSVGIGQISSEVPQNLSASRPQDRQFILSSKKLLLSDSGFYLCAWSVGNSYNSPLHFGNGTRLTVT.

The genes are TRBV5-6 and TRBJ2-3, with D possibly being TRBD2 (5 bases). CDR3 length: 14 residues. With 4 bases removed from V and 5 bases from J, the gap between germline ends came to 14 bases. CDR1 and CDR2 from the germline V gene are SGHDT and YYEEEE. The CDR3 region is CASSGTGFRDTQYF. CDR3 coding DNA: TGTGCCAGCAGCGGTACGGGGTTCAGAGATACGCAGTATTTT.

This chain links TRBV5-6 with TRBJ1-1; no firm D call. The CDR3 runs to 12 residues. Germline lookup yields CDR1 SGHDT and CDR2 YYEEEE. The germline V and J ends were trimmed by 1 base and 1 base, with 2 bases remaining between them. The CDR3 nucleotides read TGTGCCAGCAGCTTGAAGAACACTGAAGCTTTCTTT. This encodes CASSLKNTEAFF. Full variable domain (outside the CDR3, taken from reference TRBV5-6 and TRBJ1-1): DAGVTQSPTHLIKTRGQQVTLRCSPKSGHDTVSWYQQALGQGPQFIFQYYEEEERQRGNFPDRFSGHQFPNYSSELNVNALLLGDSALYLCASSLKNTEAFFGQGTRLTVV.

V is TRBV10-3 and J is TRBJ2-7, with 8 positions matching TRBD1. CDR3 length: 12 residues. Trimming took 6 bases from V and 6 from J; bases not matched to a gene: 4. From germline, CDR1 is ENHRY and CDR2 SYGVKD. CDR3 residues: CAIRDRVGEQYF. The DNA for the CDR3 is TGTGCCATCAGGGACAGGGTCGGCGAGCAGTACTTC.

The chain couples TRBV6-6 to TRBJ1-2; 10 bases agree with TRBD1. There are 14 residues in the CDR3. The V and J ends lost 6 bases and 6 bases, in that order; junction bases with no gene match: 7. Germline loops: CDR1 MNHNY, CDR2 SVGAGI (reference sequence). CDR3 in amino acids: CASSSRDRGNGYTF. In DNA, the CDR3 is TGTGCCAGCAGCTCTCGGGACAGGGGTAATGGCTACACCTTC.

The chain couples TRBV9 to TRBJ2-6, with a possible D match to TRBD2 (5 bases). Trimming removed 2 bases at V and 2 bases at J, with 8 bases between. The CDR3 sequence is 15 residues long. Germline CDR1 and CDR2: SGDLS and YYNGEE. This chain's CDR3 is CASSVSGAGANVLTF. For the CDR3, the DNA is TGTGCCAGCAGCGTTTCCGGGGCTGGGGCCAACGTCCTGACTTTC.

The V and J genes are TRBV25-1 and TRBJ2-3; 10 nucleotides agree with TRBD1. The CDR3 totals 12 residues. The ends lost 6 bases at V and 11 bases at J; junction bases unmatched: 5. Per the germline V gene, CDR1 is MGHDK and CDR2 is SYGVNS. The CDR3 DNA follows: TGTGCCAGCAGGGGACAGGGGCGGGGGCAGTATTTT. It encodes CASRGQGRGQYF.

This chain connects TRBV4-3 to TRBJ2-7; D gene uncertain. Trimming removed 0 bases at V and 1 base at J, with 10 bases between. Per germline, CDR1 LGHNA and CDR2 YSLEER. The CDR3 totals 15 residues. The CDR3 region has the DNA TGCGCCAGCAGCCAAGAGGTTGGAATGTCCTACGAGCAGTACTTC. Amino acid sequence: CASSQEVGMSYEQYF.